What follows are 31 T cell receptor beta chains derived from one specimen sequenced in a study of cytomegalovirus exposure and HLA in healthy donors. The primer mix had 60 Vbeta and 13 Jbeta primers. TCRdb keeps only in-frame clones here, not all; method: immunoSEQ multiplex PCR. Among 110,000 to 150,000 clones listed, about four fifths were seen once. The specimen was PBMCs. The source is a woman younger than 35 in good health and CMV-seropositive.

CDR3 sequence: CASSLTSGQGRTEAFF. In nucleotides, the CDR3 is TGTGCCAGCAGTTTGACCTCTGGACAGGGGCGGACTGAAGCTTTCTTT. The chain has TRBV28 and TRBJ1-1, with TRBD1 matching 9 bases. The junction had 10 bases not matched to a gene; V was cut back by 3 bases and J by 5 bases. CDR1 MDHEN and CDR2 SYDVKM come from the germline V gene. The CDR3 contains 16 residues.

The V gene is TRBV20-1, the J gene TRBJ2-3; D is undetermined. The CDR3 runs 11 residues. The V and J ends lost 5 bases and 6 bases respectively, with 9 bases between them. The germline V gene encodes CDR1 DFQATT and CDR2 SNEGSKA (reference sequence). The CDR3 protein is CSALRGDTQYF. The CDR3, as DNA: TGCAGTGCTTTGAGAGGCGATACGCAGTATTTT.

The V gene is TRBV7-8, the J gene TRBJ1-2; tentatively, D is TRBD1 (6 bases). V lost 3 bases, J lost 4 bases, and 15 bases lay in between. The CDR3 length is 15 residues. CDR1 is SGHVS and CDR2 is FQNEAQ in the germline V gene. In DNA, the CDR3 is TGTGCCAGCAGCTTCGGAACAGGGCCATTCTATGGCTACACCTTC. Translating gives CASSFGTGPFYGYTF. The full variable domain, its missing parts supplied by reference TRBV7-8 and TRBJ1-2, is GAGVSQSPRYKVAKRGQDVALRCDPISGHVSLFWYQQALGQGPEFLTYFQNEAQLDKSGLPSDRFFAERPEGSVSTLKIQRTQQEDSAVYLCASSFGTGPFYGYTFGSGTRLTVV.

The V gene is TRBV5-3, the J gene TRBJ1-1; TRBD1 aligns across 7 bases. TRBV5-3 falls under the ORF class, with uncertain function. This CDR3 contains 15 residues. The V and J ends lost 0 bases and 1 base, in that order; junction bases with no gene match: 3. CDR3 nucleotide sequence: TGTGCCAGAAGCTTGGGCAGGGGGGAGAACACTGAAGCTTTCTTT. The encoded protein is CARSLGRGENTEAFF.

The chain uses TRBV6-6 and TRBJ1-4; 10 bases are shared with TRBD1. J lost 5 bases, V lost 2 bases, and 2 bases had no gene match. This CDR3 contains 15 residues. Germline loops: CDR1 MNHNY, CDR2 SVGAGI (reference sequence). The DNA of the CDR3 is TGTGCCAGCAGTTACATGACAGGGGGCAATGAAAAACTGTTTTTT. Residues: CASSYMTGGNEKLFF.

CDR3 coding DNA: TGCGCCAGCAGCTTTAGCAGGGACTACGAGCAGTACTTC. As protein: CASSFSRDYEQYF. This sequence joins TRBV5-1 and TRBJ2-7, with D possibly matching TRBD1 (5 bases). V was shortened by 2 bases and J by 3 bases, with 9 bases between the two germline ends. The CDR3 consists of 13 residues. CDR1 and CDR2 from the germline V gene are SGHRS and YFSETQ.

The V gene is TRBV30, the J gene TRBJ1-3; D is ambiguous. The CDR3 loop spans 13 amino acids. CDR1 GTSNPN and CDR2 SVGIG come from the germline V gene (reference sequence). V was clipped by 3 bases and J by 4 bases, with 10 bases between them. CDR3: CAWRLPRGNTIYF. DNA for the CDR3: TGTGCCTGGAGGCTCCCCAGGGGAAACACCATATATTTT.

This rearrangement joins TRBV10-2 to TRBJ2-2, with D maybe TRBD1 (6 bases). The V end lost 7 bases, the J end lost 3 bases, and 9 bases lay between the germline ends. CDR1 is WSHSY and CDR2 is SAAADI in the germline V gene. This CDR3 has 13 residues. CDR3 protein: CASKGQDTGELFF. The CDR3 bases are TGCGCCAGCAAGGGACAAGACACCGGGGAGCTGTTTTTT.

The chain has TRBV19 and TRBJ1-3, with no clear D. Trimming shortened V by 0 bases and J by 7 bases, and 10 bases separated the two germline ends. The CDR3 loop spans 14 amino acids. Germline CDR1 LNHDA, CDR2 SQIVND (reference sequence). CDR3 DNA: TGTGCCAGTAGTATAGAAACTACCCGGAACACCATATATTTT. It specifies CASSIETTRNTIYF. The full variable domain, its missing parts supplied by reference TRBV19 and TRBJ1-3, is DGGITQSPKYLFRKEGQNVTLSCEQNLNHDAMYWYRQDPGQGLRLIYYSQIVNDFQKGDIAEGYSVSREKKESFPLTVTSAQKNPTAFYLCASSIETTRNTIYFGEGSWLTVV.

The chain uses TRBV5-1 and TRBJ1-2, with TRBD1 matching 7 bases. Looked up from germline, CDR1 is SGHRS and CDR2 is YFSETQ. Unmatched junction bases numbered 8, after V lost 4 bases and J lost 5 bases. The CDR3 loop spans 14 amino acids. The CDR3 is CASSPEGQRYGYTF. CDR3 sequence (DNA): TGCGCCAGCAGCCCTGAGGGACAGCGATATGGCTACACCTTC.

The V gene is TRBV7-2, the J gene TRBJ2-7, with TRBD1 identical over 9 bases. The V gene's germline CDR1 is SGHTA and CDR2 FQGNSA. This CDR3 contains 15 residues. The V segment lost 5 bases and the J segment 4 bases; nucleotides outside the gene matches: 9. This CDR3 reads CASSPEPGQGYEQYF. DNA for the CDR3: TGTGCCAGCAGCCCTGAACCGGGACAGGGATACGAGCAGTACTTC.

CDR3 residues: CASSLGAVDEQFF. CDR3 nucleotide sequence: TGTGCCAGCAGTTTGGGGGCGGTGGATGAGCAGTTCTTC. This chain joins TRBV27 and TRBJ2-1, with TRBD1 as a possible D gene (6 bases). The V gene lost 3 bases and the J gene lost 8 bases, with 11 bases spanning the gap. The V gene's germline CDR1 is MNHEY and CDR2 SMNVEV (reference sequence). This CDR3 region has 13 residues.

The chain couples TRBV7-6 to TRBJ2-2, with TRBD1 matching over 9 bases. After removal of 5 bases from V and 1 base from J, the junction contained 5 bases not matched to a gene. Germline assignment: CDR1 SGHVS and CDR2 FNYEAQ. CDR3 length equals 16 residues. DNA of the CDR3: TGTGCCAGCAGCAGGCGACAGGGGGGGAACACCGGGGAGCTGTTTTTT. Protein product: CASSRRQGGNTGELFF.

The chain recombines TRBV9 with TRBJ1-2, with 12 bases that match TRBD1. The V gene end was trimmed by 3 bases and the J gene end by 6 bases; junction bases not matched to a gene: 9. Germline values: CDR1 SGDLS, CDR2 YYNGEE. The CDR3 sequence is 16 residues long. The CDR3 sequence: CASSAFGTGGIDGYTF. CDR3 DNA sequence: TGTGCCAGCAGCGCGTTCGGGACAGGGGGCATTGATGGCTACACCTTC.

The genes are TRBV7-2 and TRBJ1-2; 10 positions match TRBD1. Germline V gene sequence: CDR1 SGHTA, CDR2 FQGNSA. J lost 4 bases, V lost 5 bases, and 7 bases had no gene match. This CDR3 has 15 amino acids. This CDR3 is CASSPRDRGGYGYTF. The DNA of the CDR3 is TGTGCCAGCAGCCCCCGGGACAGGGGTGGCTATGGCTACACCTTC.

Comments on this clone: Other DNA sequences from this sample encode an identical CDR3 as well. The rearrangement uses TRBV4-1 and TRBJ2-7; 7 bases fit TRBD1. Germline CDR1 reads MGHRA; CDR2 reads YSYEKL. Trimming took 4 bases from V and 4 from J; bases not matched to a gene: 4. The CDR3 contains 13 residues. The CDR3: CASSRDREYEQYF. The CDR3 DNA follows: TGCGCCAGCAGCCGCGACAGGGAATACGAGCAGTACTTC.

J is TRBJ1-2 and V is TRBV6-5, with D tentatively TRBD1 (6 bases). The CDR3 has 13 amino acids. Germline V gives CDR1 MNHEY, CDR2 SVGAGI. V was cut by 6 bases and J by 6 bases, with 14 bases left in between. The CDR3 bases are TGTGCCAGCAGACAAGGGGGTTTTCATGGCTACACCTTC. Amino acid sequence: CASRQGGFHGYTF.

As concerns this clone: Within the sample, other DNA sequences also encode this same CDR3. This sequence joins TRBV5-4 and TRBJ2-3; tentatively, D is TRBD1 (6 bases). Per germline, CDR1 SGHNT and CDR2 YYREEE (reference sequence). V shed 3 bases and J shed 1 base, with 9 bases lying between them. The CDR3 extends over 14 amino acids. The CDR3 DNA reads TGTGCCAGCAGCTCCACAGGGCGCACAGATACGCAGTATTTT. This codes for CASSSTGRTDTQYF.

V usage is TRBV15 and J usage is TRBJ2-7; TRBD2 agrees at 10 bases. The germline CDR1 and CDR2 sequences are LNHNV and YYDKDF (reference sequence). The CDR3 is 15 amino acids. The J segment lost 2 bases and the V segment lost 0 bases, leaving 1 base of the junction unmatched. CDR3 in amino acids: CATSRDTSGTYEQYF. CDR3 sequence (DNA): TGTGCCACCAGCAGAGATACTAGCGGGACCTACGAGCAGTACTTC.

The chain's CDR3 is CASSSTTGLAETQYF. The CDR3 nucleotides are TGCGCCAGCAGCTCGACAACGGGACTAGCAGAGACCCAGTACTTC. The chain recombines TRBV5-1 with TRBJ2-5, with 9 bases fitting TRBD2. Germline CDR1 is SGHRS and CDR2 is YFSETQ. The V segment lost 3 bases and the J segment 4 bases; nucleotides outside the gene matches: 7. This CDR3 spans 15 amino acids.

This clone has only one observation. V usage is TRBV6-5 and J usage is TRBJ1-5; D remains unclear. Germline V gene data show CDR1 as MNHEY and CDR2 as SVGAGI. This CDR3 is built from 13 residues. V dropped 2 bases and J dropped 4 bases, with 6 bases sitting between them. This chain's CDR3 is CASSYRRNQPQHF. CDR3 nucleotide sequence: TGTGCCAGCAGTTACCGGAGGAATCAGCCCCAGCATTTT.

In this sample, this clone turned up once. This sequence joins TRBV28 and TRBJ2-1, with 9 bases lining up with TRBD2. Unmatched junction bases numbered 5, after V lost 0 bases and J lost 8 bases. Looked up from germline, CDR1 is MDHEN and CDR2 is SYDVKM. CDR3 length: 15 residues. The CDR3 region is CASSLWTSGTYEQFF. The CDR3 coding sequence is TGTGCCAGCAGTTTATGGACTAGCGGAACTTATGAGCAGTTCTTC. Variable domain in full (rest from reference TRBV28 and TRBJ2-1): DVKVTQSSRYLVKRTGEKVFLECVQDMDHENMFWYRQDPGLGLRLIYFSYDVKMKEKGDIPEGYSVSREKKERFSLILESASTNQTSMYLCASSLWTSGTYEQFFGPGTRLTVL.

The chain uses TRBV5-1 and TRBJ2-7; TRBD2 agrees at 7 bases. In germline, CDR1 is SGHRS, CDR2 YFSETQ. The CDR3 length is 17 residues. V trimming: 0 bases; J trimming: 4 bases; junction bases outside the gene matches: 13. The CDR3 DNA sequence: TGCGCCAGCAGCTTGGCCTCGGCTAGCGGACCCACGTACGAGCAGTACTTC. As protein: CASSLASASGPTYEQYF.

The genes are TRBV27 and TRBJ1-2; D not resolved. Deletions cut 6 bases from V and 10 bases from J, with 21 bases between. This CDR3 has 14 residues. Germline-derived CDR1 and CDR2 are MNHEY and SMNVEV (reference sequence). The CDR3 spells CASSSQPGFGVYTF. CDR3 sequence (DNA): TGTGCCAGCAGCTCTCAACCTGGGTTCGGGGTCTACACCTTC.

This sequence joins TRBV7-2 and TRBJ2-1; D is possibly TRBD2 (6 bases). The germline V and J ends were trimmed by 0 bases and 2 bases, with 8 bases remaining between them. Germline CDR1 and CDR2: SGHTA and FQGNSA. CDR3 length equals 15 residues. The CDR3 nucleotides are TGTGCCAGCAGCTTAGCGGCGGGGCCCTACAATGAGCAGTTCTTC. This gives the protein CASSLAAGPYNEQFF.

This clone has just a few counts. The chain is built from TRBV2 and TRBJ2-5; 7 positions match TRBD1. Germline V CDR1 and CDR2: SNHLY, FYNNEI. Trimming cost V 11 bases and J 1 base; bases outside gene matches: 10. This CDR3 has 14 amino acids. CDR3 sequence reads: CAVTGTDSQETQYF. DNA for the CDR3: TGTGCCGTCACCGGGACAGATTCCCAAGAGACCCAGTACTTC.

The gene calls are TRBV7-9 and TRBJ2-7, with D possibly TRBD1 on 6 matching bases. Germline CDR1 reads SEHNR; CDR2 reads FQNEAQ (reference sequence). V lost 10 bases to trimming and J lost 1 base, with 20 bases between them. This CDR3 spans 15 amino acids. CDR3 residues: CATGSGTLPSYEQYF. CDR3 coding DNA: TGTGCCACCGGGTCCGGGACATTACCTTCCTACGAGCAGTACTTC.

The table lists this clone with a count of one. This chain joins TRBV25-1 and TRBJ2-7; 7 nucleotides align to TRBD2. Germline V gene sequence: CDR1 MGHDK, CDR2 SYGVNS. V trimming: 0 bases; J trimming: 4 bases; junction bases outside the gene matches: 6. This CDR3 contains 15 residues. Written as DNA, the CDR3 is TGTGCCAGCAGTGAATACGGGGAACTAGCGTACGAGCAGTACTTC. Residues: CASSEYGELAYEQYF.

This chain joins TRBV19 and TRBJ2-2, with 8 nucleotides matching TRBD1. CDR3 length: 14 amino acids. V dropped 7 bases and J dropped 7; count of bases not matched to a gene: 8. CDR1 and CDR2 (germline): LNHDA, SQIVND (reference sequence). CDR3 amino acids: CASTQTGEVGELFF. CDR3 DNA sequence: TGTGCCAGTACCCAGACAGGGGAGGTCGGGGAGCTGTTTTTT.

The chain is built from TRBV27 and TRBJ2-7, with 9 positions matching TRBD2. CDR3 length: 15 amino acids. V trimming: 2 bases; J trimming: 1 base; junction bases outside the gene matches: 3. The V gene's germline CDR1 is MNHEY and CDR2 SMNVEV (reference sequence). CDR3 residues: CASSLLAGLSYEQYF. The CDR3 DNA sequence: TGTGCCAGCAGTTTACTAGCGGGGCTGTCCTACGAGCAGTACTTC.

The chain has TRBV4-2 and TRBJ2-3; D perhaps matches TRBD2 (7 bases). The CDR3 consists of 15 residues. V was trimmed by 4 bases and J by 3 bases, leaving 14 bases between them. CDR1 and CDR2 (germline): LGHNA, YNFKEQ. CDR3 in amino acids: CASSPEGGGTDTQYF. The CDR3 coding sequence is TGTGCCAGCAGCCCGGAAGGGGGGGGTACAGATACGCAGTATTTT.